This passage covers 24 T cell receptor beta chains from one sample sequenced in a study of T-cell memory formation after mild COVID-19. TCRdb re-called the 5' RACE reads through MiXCR, storing one row per CDR3 protein. Of a few hundred thousand distinct CDR3 sequences detected, 20% to 25% appear once; the ten largest clones hold over 20%. The sequencing input was PBMCs or a T cell subset sorted from them (not recorded which). The source is a young man who had mild COVID-19 (a few samples of this study predate the infection). Cell type and time point are not known.

This rearrangement joins TRBV6-6 to TRBJ1-2; a weak D match, TRBD1 (5 bases). From germline, CDR1 is MNHNY and CDR2 SVGAGI (reference sequence). Deletions cut 6 bases from V and 3 bases from J, with 11 bases between. CDR3 size: 13 residues. The CDR3 DNA reads as TGTGCCAGCAGACAGGTTACCCACTATGGCTACACCTTC. Its translation: CASRQVTHYGYTF.

This clonotype was seen a handful of times. The CDR3 coding sequence is TGCGCCAGCAGCCAAGAATATCAGGGCCCAGATACGCAGTATTTT. This gives the protein CASSQEYQGPDTQYF. This rearrangement joins TRBV4-1 to TRBJ2-3; D perhaps matches TRBD1 (5 bases). V was cut by 0 bases and J by 4 bases, with 11 bases left in between. This CDR3 comprises 15 residues. Germline CDR1 MGHRA, CDR2 YSYEKL.

Only a few counts were recorded for this clonotype. The rearrangement joins TRBV7-2 to TRBJ2-3, with TRBD2 matching 12 bases. The CDR3 contains 13 residues. Germline CDR1 SGHTA, CDR2 FQGNSA. J was trimmed by 9 bases and V by 5 bases; bases with no gene match: 3. The CDR3 bases are TGTGCCAGCAGCGCTAGCGGGGGGGTCACGCAGTATTTT. Translating gives CASSASGGVTQYF. Variable domain in full (rest from reference TRBV7-2 and TRBJ2-3): GAGVSQSPSNKVTEKGKDVELRCDPISGHTALYWYRQSLGQGLEFLIYFQGNSAPDKSGLPSDRFSAERTGGSVSTLTIQRTQQEDSAVYLCASSASGGVTQYFGPGTRLTVL.

This clonotype was recorded a few times. The rearrangement uses TRBV5-1 and TRBJ2-5; 11 bases line up with TRBD2. CDR3 size: 14 residues. CDR1 is SGHRS, CDR2 YFSETQ, per germline. Unmatched junction bases numbered 7, after V lost 3 bases and J lost 9 bases. CDR3 region: CASSSTSGAEAQYF. The CDR3 bases are TGCGCCAGCAGCTCGACTAGCGGGGCGGAGGCCCAGTACTTC.

A remark on this clonotype: A read error may account for a junction end that differs from germline. The V call is TRBV27, the J call TRBJ2-2; TRBD1 aligns across 7 bases. Per the germline V gene, CDR1 is MNHEY and CDR2 is SMNVEV (reference sequence). The CDR3 extends over 14 amino acids. CDR3 nucleotides: TGTGCCAGCAACCGACAGGGATCCACCTGGGAGCTGTTTTTT. The encoded protein is CASNRQGSTWELFF.

In this sample, this clonotype turned up a few times. At one boundary the junction diverges from the germline segment, which might be a read error. The genes are TRBV11-2 and TRBJ1-1; D is ambiguous. CDR1 and CDR2 (germline): SGHAT, FQNNGV. This CDR3 comprises 14 residues. CDR3 amino acids: CASTLSRTNTEAFF. In DNA, the CDR3 is TGTGCCAGCACCTTATCCCGTACGAACACTGAAGCTTTCTTT.

A few counts support this clonotype. CDR3 DNA sequence: TGTGCCAGCAGTCCCGAGCTAGCCAAAAACATTCAGTACTTC. This translates into CASSPELAKNIQYF. V gene TRBV12-3 or TRBV12-4 combines with J gene TRBJ2-4; D unresolved. Trimming left V 5 bases short and J 0 bases short, with 8 bases between. This CDR3 comprises 14 residues.

The chain employs TRBV20-1 and TRBJ2-7; 12 bases are shared with TRBD2. Trimming took 4 bases from V and 2 from J; bases not matched to a gene: 6. Germline CDR1 and CDR2: DFQATT and SNEGSKA (reference sequence). The CDR3 has 15 amino acids. The CDR3 DNA follows: TGCAGTGCTAAGACTAGCGGGGGCTTGACCTACGAGCAGTACTTC. Encoded protein: CSAKTSGGLTYEQYF.

This CDR3 is CASSPGQGLLNEQFF. CDR3 coding DNA: TGCGCCAGCAGCCCTGGACAGGGCCTACTCAATGAGCAGTTCTTC. The rearrangement uses TRBV5-1 and TRBJ2-1, with 8 bases that match TRBD1. After removal of 4 bases from V and 6 bases from J, the junction contained 9 bases not matched to a gene. Germline assignment: CDR1 SGHRS and CDR2 YFSETQ. This CDR3 region has 15 residues.

A few counts support this clonotype. This chain joins TRBV10-2 and TRBJ2-5; weak D call: TRBD1 (6 bases). Trimming took 8 bases from V and 2 from J, leaving 12 bases between them. The CDR3 contains 13 residues. CDR1 and CDR2 from the germline V gene are WSHSY and SAAADI. In DNA, the CDR3 is TGCGCCAGCGGACAGTACTTACAAGAGACCCAGTACTTC. It encodes CASGQYLQETQYF.

This clonotype was found a few times. This sequence joins TRBV18 and TRBJ2-2; maybe TRBD2 (5 bases). The CDR3 loop spans 15 amino acids. Germline V gene sequence: CDR1 KGHSH, CDR2 LQKENI. The V gene lost 3 bases and the J gene lost 4 bases, with 12 bases spanning the gap. The chain's CDR3 is CASSPRVGVTGELFF. CDR3 DNA: TGTGCCAGCTCACCCCGAGTCGGGGTCACCGGGGAGCTGTTTTTT.

This chain joins TRBV18 and TRBJ2-5; weak D call: TRBD1 (5 bases). This CDR3 region has 14 residues. V lost 1 base to trimming and J lost 5 bases, with 11 bases between them. The germline V gene encodes CDR1 KGHSH and CDR2 LQKENI. DNA for the CDR3: TGTGCCAGCTCACCACGAAGGGGAACGGAGACCCAGTACTTC. Its translation is CASSPRRGTETQYF. Full variable domain (rest looked up from reference TRBV18 and TRBJ2-5): NAGVMQNPRHLVRRRGQEARLRCSPMKGHSHVYWYRQLPEEGLKFMVYLQKENIIDESGMPKERFSAEFPKEGPSILRIQQVVRGDSAAYFCASSPRRGTETQYFGPGTRLLVL.

The V gene is TRBV7-2, the J gene TRBJ1-5; D perhaps matches TRBD1 (5 bases). This CDR3 comprises 14 residues. Germline loops: CDR1 SGHTA, CDR2 FQGNSA. The V end was cut by 5 bases, the J end by 7 bases, with 15 bases between. CDR3 protein: CASSPRSGYQPQHF. DNA for the CDR3: TGTGCCAGCAGCCCAAGGTCAGGGTACCAGCCCCAGCATTTT. The whole variable domain, filled in from reference TRBV7-2 and TRBJ1-5, reads GAGVSQSPSNKVTEKGKDVELRCDPISGHTALYWYRQSLGQGLEFLIYFQGNSAPDKSGLPSDRFSAERTGGSVSTLTIQRTQQEDSAVYLCASSPRSGYQPQHFGDGTRLSIL.

The gene calls are TRBV10-3 and TRBJ2-2, with D uncertain. The CDR3 extends over 11 amino acids. V lost 3 bases, J lost 9 bases, and 5 bases lay in between. The germline V gene has CDR1 ENHRY and CDR2 SYGVKD. Here the CDR3 reads CAISEKRELFF. CDR3 coding DNA: TGTGCCATCAGTGAAAAGCGGGAGCTGTTTTTT.

The chain combines TRBV6-5 with TRBJ1-1; 9 bases are a match to TRBD1. Trimming cost V 5 bases and J 1 base; bases outside gene matches: 5. CDR3 length: 15 residues. The V gene's germline CDR1 is MNHEY and CDR2 SVGAGI. The CDR3: CASSPGQGRNTEAFF. CDR3 coding DNA: TGTGCCAGCAGTCCGGGACAGGGAAGGAACACTGAAGCTTTCTTT.

CDR3 in amino acids: CASRPQGNTEAFF. The CDR3 DNA is TGTGCCAGCAGGCCACAGGGGAACACTGAAGCTTTCTTT. J is TRBJ1-1 and V is TRBV12-3 or TRBV12-4; D is perhaps TRBD1 (6 bases). V was clipped by 6 bases and J by 1 base, with 9 bases between them. This CDR3 comprises 13 residues.

This clonotype was detected only a few times. V and J are TRBV7-3 and TRBJ2-1; TRBD2 matches at 9 bases. CDR3 length: 22 residues. The germline V gene has CDR1 SGHTA and CDR2 FQGTGA. V was clipped by 0 bases and J by 0 bases; unmatched bases: 18. The CDR3 protein is CASSLTAVARLAGRHSYNEQFF. In nucleotides, the CDR3 is TGTGCCAGCAGCTTAACGGCAGTAGCGCGGCTAGCGGGGCGCCACTCCTACAATGAGCAGTTCTTC.

V gene TRBV12-3 or TRBV12-4 combines with J gene TRBJ1-1, with no clear D. The CDR3 runs 14 residues. With 3 bases removed from V and 1 base from J, the gap between germline ends came to 9 bases. The CDR3 here is CASSFSWGNTEAFF. CDR3 sequence (DNA): TGTGCCAGCAGTTTTTCGTGGGGGAACACTGAAGCTTTCTTT.

This clonotype was detected only a few times. This chain links TRBV20-1 with TRBJ2-5, with 7 positions matching TRBD2. The germline CDR1 and CDR2 sequences are DFQATT and SNEGSKA (reference sequence). V was pared by 6 bases and J by 1 base, with 5 bases of the junction left unmatched. The CDR3 spans 13 residues. CDR3 sequence reads: CSASGLIQETQYF. The CDR3 DNA is TGCAGTGCCTCGGGACTAATCCAAGAGACCCAGTACTTC.

J is TRBJ2-5 and V is TRBV7-9; 12 positions match TRBD2. The CDR3 is made up of 16 amino acids. V shed 4 bases and J 4 bases; nucleotides not matched to a gene: 7. Germline lookup yields CDR1 SEHNR and CDR2 FQNEAQ (reference sequence). In DNA form, the CDR3 reads TGTGCCAGCAGCTCGACTAGCGGGGGATTTCGAGAGACCCAGTACTTC. Translated: CASSSTSGGFRETQYF.

The gene calls are TRBV7-2 and TRBJ1-5, with 11 bases that match TRBD1. The CDR3 extends over 17 amino acids. J gave up 6 bases and V 1 base, and 8 bases lay outside the gene matches. The germline CDR1 and CDR2 sequences are SGHTA and FQGNSA. The CDR3 sequence is CASSLVGTGGVGQPQHF. The CDR3 nucleotides read TGTGCCAGCAGCTTAGTAGGGACAGGGGGGGTCGGTCAGCCCCAGCATTTT.

This clonotype appeared a few times. V usage is TRBV9 and J usage is TRBJ2-1; TRBD2 agrees at 11 bases. This CDR3 spans 14 amino acids. With V trimmed by 7 bases and J by 7 bases, 7 bases remained unmatched. CDR1 is SGDLS and CDR2 is YYNGEE in the germline V gene. The CDR3 protein is CASGSGGATNEQFF. CDR3 bases: TGTGCCAGCGGTAGCGGGGGGGCCACGAATGAGCAGTTCTTC.

In this sample, this clonotype turned up a few times. The V call is TRBV7-9, the J call TRBJ2-3; a possible D gene is TRBD1 (6 bases). Trimming removed 5 bases from V and 4 bases from J, with 10 bases in between. Germline assignment: CDR1 SEHNR and CDR2 FQNEAQ (reference sequence). The CDR3 contains 13 residues. The CDR3 sequence is CASSPDSPDTQYF. The CDR3 bases are TGTGCCAGCAGCCCGGACAGTCCAGATACGCAGTATTTT. The full variable domain, in which reference TRBV7-9 and TRBJ2-3 provide the parts outside the CDR3, is DTGVSQNPRHKITKRGQNVTFRCDPISEHNRLYWYRQTLGQGPEFLTYFQNEAQLEKSRLLSDRFSAERPKGSFSTLEIQRTEQGDSAMYLCASSPDSPDTQYFGPGTRLTVL.

The chain has TRBV5-1 and TRBJ1-6; D gene ambiguous. Trimming took off 0 bases at V and 0 bases at J, with 1 base between the two ends. The germline CDR1 and CDR2 sequences are SGHRS and YFSETQ. This CDR3 is built from 14 residues. CDR3 protein: CASSLDSYNSPLHF. CDR3 DNA sequence: TGCGCCAGCAGCTTGGACTCCTATAATTCACCCCTCCACTTT.